This T cell receptor beta chain was observed in a study of control samples from healthy donors and cancer patients (dated by TCRdb to the early 2020s). From V the trimming removes 1 base and from J it removes 2 bases, while the gene matches leave 3 bases of the junction unaccounted for. The CDR3 goes from the cysteine to the phenylalanine over 15 residues. Only the CDR3 part of the read is kept: 45 bases, read in frame from the first base. Looking up the germline V gene yields CDR1 MGHRA and CDR2 YSYEKL. To note about this clone: Its antigen remains unidentified. Base qualities are missing; no much larger clone stands one base away.

Library creation used the immunoSEQ multiplex PCR assay. TCRdb took this table from immuneACCESS and kept in-frame rearrangements with V and J called. Such tables lack part of the clones; where checked against another copy, unresolved V genes explain under half of the gap, and the rest is unexplained. Across this sample there are 25,000 to 30,000 clones, with about 85% seen only once. The top ten clones comprise approximately 3.9% of the sample. The chain was built from TRBV4-1 and TRBJ1-1; 8 bases in the junction line up with TRBD1. Sequencing input: formalin-fixed, paraffin-embedded tissue. This receptor was obtained from a female donor with melanoma. The CDR3 amino acid sequence is: CASSQADRDNTEAFF. The DNA sequence is TGCGCCAGCAGCCAAGCGGACAGGGACAACACTGAAGCTTTCTTT.